This T cell receptor beta chain was identified in a study of monozygotic twins with inflammatory bowel disease. TCRdb re-called the 5' RACE reads and shows each CDR3 protein once, DNA omitted. In all, the sample yields about 210,000 distinct CDR3 sequences. The CDR3 length is 14 residues. The germline CDR1 and CDR2 sequences are SGDLS and YYNGEE. The chain has TRBV9 and TRBJ1-5; the TCRdb D gene call, TRBD1, has no DNA to confirm it. Source material: blood. This receptor was taken from a human donor with ulcerative colitis or Crohn's disease, or a healthy co-twin of an affected twin (not recorded which). CDR3: CASSRGQRNQPQHF.